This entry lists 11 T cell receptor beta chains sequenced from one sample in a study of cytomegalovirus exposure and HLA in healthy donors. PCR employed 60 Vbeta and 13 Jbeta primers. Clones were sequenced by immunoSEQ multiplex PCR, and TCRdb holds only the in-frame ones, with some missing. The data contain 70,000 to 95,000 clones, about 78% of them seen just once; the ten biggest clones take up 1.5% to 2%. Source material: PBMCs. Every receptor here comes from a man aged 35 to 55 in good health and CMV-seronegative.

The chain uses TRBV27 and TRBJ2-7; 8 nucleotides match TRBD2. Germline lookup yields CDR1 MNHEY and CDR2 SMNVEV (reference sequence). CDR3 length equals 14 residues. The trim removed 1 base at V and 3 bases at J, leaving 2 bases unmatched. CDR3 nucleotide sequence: TGTGCCAGCAGTTTATATAGCGGGATCTACGAGCAGTACTTC. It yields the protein CASSLYSGIYEQYF.

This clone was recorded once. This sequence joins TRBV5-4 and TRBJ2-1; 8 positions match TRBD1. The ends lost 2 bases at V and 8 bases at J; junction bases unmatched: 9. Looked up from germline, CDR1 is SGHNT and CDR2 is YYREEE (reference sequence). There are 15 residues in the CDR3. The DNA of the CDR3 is TGTGCCAGCAGCTTTCGGACAGGGAAAGTGGATGAGCAGTTCTTC. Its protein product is CASSFRTGKVDEQFF.

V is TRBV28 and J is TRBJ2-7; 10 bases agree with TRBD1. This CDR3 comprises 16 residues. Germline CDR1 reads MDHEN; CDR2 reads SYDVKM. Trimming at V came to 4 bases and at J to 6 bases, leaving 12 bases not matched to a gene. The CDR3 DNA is TGTGCCAGCAGTTGGGGGACAGGGGATGTACGGGTCGAGCAGTACTTC. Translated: CASSWGTGDVRVEQYF.

CDR3 DNA sequence: TGTGCCAGCAGCCAAGATATGAGGCGTTCACGAGCTTTCTTT. It encodes CASSQDMRRSRAFF. The chain joins TRBV14 to TRBJ1-1; no clear D. Trimming removed 0 bases at V and 10 bases at J, with 15 bases between. CDR3 size: 14 residues. Germline values: CDR1 SGHDN, CDR2 FVKESK.

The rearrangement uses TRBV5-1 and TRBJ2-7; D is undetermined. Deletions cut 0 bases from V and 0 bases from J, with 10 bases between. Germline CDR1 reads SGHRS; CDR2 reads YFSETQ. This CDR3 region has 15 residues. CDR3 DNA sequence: TGCGCCAGCAGCTTGGAAGTCAGCGTCTCCTACGAGCAGTACTTC. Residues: CASSLEVSVSYEQYF.

This CDR3 reads CATRPSGSNEQFF. For the CDR3, the DNA is TGTGCCACCAGACCTAGCGGGAGCAATGAGCAGTTCTTC. The chain combines TRBV15 with TRBJ2-1, with TRBD2 identical over 10 bases. Germline CDR1 is LNHNV and CDR2 is YYDKDF (reference sequence). This CDR3 has 13 residues. Trimming took 6 bases from V and 6 from J; bases not matched to a gene: 2.

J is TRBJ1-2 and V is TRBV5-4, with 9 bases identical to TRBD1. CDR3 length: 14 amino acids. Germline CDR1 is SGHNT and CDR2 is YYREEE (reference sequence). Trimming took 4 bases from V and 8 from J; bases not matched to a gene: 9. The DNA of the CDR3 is TGTGCCAGCAGCGAGAGTACAGGGGGCAGAGGCTACACCTTC. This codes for CASSESTGGRGYTF.

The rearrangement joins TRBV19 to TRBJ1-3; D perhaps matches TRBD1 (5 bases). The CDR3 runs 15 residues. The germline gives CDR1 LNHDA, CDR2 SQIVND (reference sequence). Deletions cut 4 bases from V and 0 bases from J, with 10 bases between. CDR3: CASSKRGLSGNTIYF. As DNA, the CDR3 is TGTGCCAGTAGTAAAAGGGGTCTCTCTGGAAACACCATATATTTT.

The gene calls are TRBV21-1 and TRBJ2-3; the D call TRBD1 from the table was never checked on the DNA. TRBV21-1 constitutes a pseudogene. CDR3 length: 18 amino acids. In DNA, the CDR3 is TGTGCCAGCAGAATCGGGACAGAAAATTGGGGTGGCACAGATACGCAGTATTTT. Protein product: CASRIGTENWGGTDTQYF.

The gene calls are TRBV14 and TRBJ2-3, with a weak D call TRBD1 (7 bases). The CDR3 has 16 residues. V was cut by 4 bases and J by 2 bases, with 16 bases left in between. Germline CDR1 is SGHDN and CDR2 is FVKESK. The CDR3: CASSRLGQEDTDTQYF. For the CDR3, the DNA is TGTGCCAGCAGCCGACTAGGACAGGAGGACACAGATACGCAGTATTTT.

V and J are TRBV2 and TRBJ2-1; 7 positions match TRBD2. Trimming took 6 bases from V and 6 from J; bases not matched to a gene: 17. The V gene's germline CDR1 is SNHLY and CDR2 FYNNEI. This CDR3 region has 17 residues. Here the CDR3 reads CASSRSTSLSFGNEQFF. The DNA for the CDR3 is TGTGCCAGCAGCAGGTCGACTAGCCTAAGTTTCGGCAATGAGCAGTTCTTC.